What follows are 17 T cell receptor beta chains derived from one specimen sequenced in a study of blood T cell repertoires in COVID-19. Using immunoSEQ multiplex PCR, the repertoire was profiled, and TCRdb retains in-frame clones only, with some absent. The sample holds approximately 200,000 clones; roughly 80% are singletons and the top ten take around 11%. Sequencing was carried out using PBMCs or T cells enriched from blood (not recorded which). These receptor sequences come from a man aged 40-49 years who had recovered from COVID-19.

This chain links TRBV7-2 with TRBJ2-1; 7 bases are shared with TRBD1. Germline lookup yields CDR1 SGHTA and CDR2 FQGNSA. V lost 2 bases and J lost 2; bases outside the gene matches: 6. This CDR3 contains 16 residues. CDR3 coding DNA: TGTGCCAGCAGCTTATTCGGGACAGTAACCTACAATGAGCAGTTCTTC. Translation gives CASSLFGTVTYNEQFF.

V and J are TRBV3-1 (or the pseudogene TRBV3-2) and TRBJ2-5; D is ambiguous. V was cut by 4 bases and J by 3 bases, with 6 bases left in between. CDR3 size: 12 residues. Germline V gives CDR1 LGHDT, CDR2 YNNKEL (reference sequence). This chain's CDR3 is CASSPSEETQYF. CDR3 DNA sequence: TGTGCCAGCAGCCCTAGTGAAGAGACCCAGTACTTC.

This chain connects TRBV7-3 to TRBJ1-1, with TRBD1 matching 10 bases. This CDR3 region has 16 residues. Germline V lookup: CDR1 SGHTA, CDR2 FQGTGA. After removal of 5 bases from V and 4 bases from J, the junction contained 10 bases not matched to a gene. CDR3 sequence: CASSPRPGQGFTEAFF. CDR3 sequence (DNA): TGTGCCAGCAGCCCTAGGCCGGGACAGGGGTTCACTGAAGCTTTCTTT.

The chain has TRBV4-1 and TRBJ2-1; 7 nucleotides match TRBD2. This CDR3 comprises 15 residues. Looked up from germline, CDR1 is MGHRA and CDR2 is YSYEKL. The ends lost 5 bases at V and 0 bases at J; junction bases unmatched: 4. Here the CDR3 reads CASSERGSSYNEQFF. As DNA, the CDR3 is TGCGCCAGCAGCGAGCGGGGCAGCTCCTACAATGAGCAGTTCTTC.

This clone showed up just a few times. The chain links TRBV28 to TRBJ1-1, with 8 bases fitting TRBD1. This CDR3 spans 18 amino acids. Germline-derived CDR1 and CDR2 are MDHEN and SYDVKM. J was trimmed by 3 bases and V by 5 bases; bases with no gene match: 17. The CDR3 DNA is TGTGCCAGCAGTCCCCCCGGACAGGGACGCTGGGGGGACACTGAAGCTTTCTTT. Its protein is CASSPPGQGRWGDTEAFF.

The rearrangement links TRBV9 to TRBJ1-2, with 8 bases identical to TRBD1. The CDR3 runs to 13 residues. Per germline, CDR1 SGDLS and CDR2 YYNGEE. V dropped 3 bases and J dropped 13; count of bases not matched to a gene: 11. The CDR3, as DNA: TGTGCCAGCAGCGCGGCGACAGGGGAGGTTTCCACCTTC. Amino acids: CASSAATGEVSTF.

The chain is built from TRBV19 and TRBJ2-3, with 14 positions matching TRBD2. Germline V gene data show CDR1 as LNHDA and CDR2 as SQIVND (reference sequence). After removal of 4 bases from V and 0 bases from J, the junction contained 6 bases not matched to a gene. The CDR3 is 18 amino acids. This CDR3 reads CASSTPGTSGSSTDTQYF. DNA for the CDR3: TGTGCCAGTAGTACCCCCGGGACTAGCGGGAGCAGCACAGATACGCAGTATTTT.

The chain employs TRBV5-1 and TRBJ2-3; the match to TRBD1 covers 8 bases. Trimming cost V 2 bases and J 2 bases; bases outside gene matches: 1. Germline V gene lookup returns CDR1 SGHRS and CDR2 YFSETQ. The CDR3 is made up of 14 amino acids. The CDR3 nucleotides are TGCGCCAGCAGCTTACAGGGGGACACAGATACGCAGTATTTT. Residues: CASSLQGDTDTQYF.

The rearrangement uses TRBV7-3 and TRBJ2-3; tentative D call: TRBD1 (5 bases). This CDR3 has 15 amino acids. Germline CDR1 and CDR2: SGHTA and FQGTGA. V lost 8 bases and J lost 0, with 15 bases in between. The CDR3 sequence: CASSIDSDSTDTQYF. CDR3 DNA sequence: TGTGCCAGCTCGATCGACAGTGATAGCACAGATACGCAGTATTTT.

V and J are TRBV25-1 and TRBJ2-1, with D possibly TRBD1 on 6 matching bases. CDR3 length: 14 amino acids. The germline gives CDR1 MGHDK, CDR2 SYGVNS. The germline V and J ends were trimmed by 6 bases and 8 bases, with 17 bases remaining between them. The CDR3 sequence: CASSIMNRDHEQFF. CDR3 nucleotides: TGTGCCAGCAGCATTATGAACAGGGACCATGAGCAGTTCTTC.

The V call is TRBV24-1, the J call TRBJ1-5; D might be TRBD1 (5 bases). Germline V gene sequence: CDR1 KGHDR, CDR2 SFDVKD. V was trimmed by 3 bases and J by 6 bases, leaving 5 bases between them. This CDR3 contains 12 residues. CDR3 coding DNA: TGTGCCACCAGTGATCAGGGTCAGCCCCAGCATTTT. Its translation: CATSDQGQPQHF.

This clone was seen a few times. This chain connects TRBV18 to TRBJ2-1, with 9 bases that match TRBD2. The CDR3 totals 15 residues. The germline V gene has CDR1 KGHSH and CDR2 LQKENI. The ends lost 5 bases at V and 4 bases at J; junction bases unmatched: 6. This CDR3 reads CASSLRLAEYNEQFF. In DNA form, the CDR3 reads TGTGCCAGCTCATTACGACTAGCGGAATACAATGAGCAGTTCTTC.

V and J are TRBV6-5 and TRBJ2-7; 8 bases are shared with TRBD1. Trimming cost V 6 bases and J 3 bases; bases outside gene matches: 4. Germline CDR1 reads MNHEY; CDR2 reads SVGAGI. The CDR3 consists of 13 residues. DNA of the CDR3: TGTGCCAGCAGAAGCGGACAGGGCTACGAGCAGTACGTC. Its protein is CASRSGQGYEQYV.

The J gene is TRBJ2-3, the V gene TRBV2; the D gene is possibly TRBD2 (6 bases). CDR3 size: 15 residues. V lost 6 bases, J lost 1 base, and 14 bases lay in between. The germline V gene has CDR1 SNHLY and CDR2 FYNNEI. For the CDR3, the DNA is TGTGCCAGCAGCGCTGCGGGACCACGCACAGATACGCAGTATTTT. The encoded protein is CASSAAGPRTDTQYF.

This sequence joins TRBV7-2 and TRBJ1-2; no firm D call. Germline V CDR1 and CDR2: SGHTA, FQGNSA. Trimming removed 4 bases from V and 8 bases from J, with 11 bases in between. The CDR3 spans 12 residues. CDR3 nucleotide sequence: TGTGCCAGCAGCTCCGGACTCGCGGGCTACACCTTC. Translation gives CASSSGLAGYTF.

The chain recombines TRBV5-1 with TRBJ2-7; possibly TRBD1 for D (5 bases). CDR1 and CDR2 (germline): SGHRS, YFSETQ. V was cut by 0 bases and J by 4 bases, with 17 bases left in between. This CDR3 region has 16 residues. The CDR3 nucleotides read TGCGCCAGCAGCTTGGAGGGGCCAGGGTATGTTTACGAGCAGTACTTC. Its protein product is CASSLEGPGYVYEQYF.

There are a few counts of this clone. The genes are TRBV11-2 and TRBJ2-3, with no clear D. The germline gives CDR1 SGHAT, CDR2 FQNNGV. The CDR3 runs to 15 residues. V lost 0 bases, J lost 3 bases, and 10 bases lay in between. The CDR3 here is CASSLDPVGTDTQYF. The CDR3 nucleotides are TGTGCCAGCAGCTTAGATCCGGTTGGTACAGATACGCAGTATTTT.